The subject of this entry is one TCR beta chain. Antigen unknown. This may come from a read error, since a much larger clone is one base off. This sample was taken from a study of tumor and adjacent non-tumor tissue in lung cancer. As for the study in general: Approximately 4 million productive TCRbeta reads were obtained per sample on average. General study findings and limits: Tumor TCR diversity, when higher, was linked to shorter survival.

RNA was extracted from bulk tissue without any cell sorting. Distant lung tissue was collected more than 3 cm away from the tumor edge. The CDR3 extends over 14 amino acids. A modified ARM-PCR protocol with three rounds of nested PCR amplified TCRbeta. TCRdb ran MiXCR on the multiplex PCR reads and lists one entry per CDR3 protein. This table holds around 39,000 distinct CDR3 sequences, around three fifths found once. The TCR was taken from a man aged 45-65 years with non-small cell lung cancer. Specimen: distant non-tumor lung tissue. J is TRBJ1-2 and V is TRBV12-3 or TRBV12-4; tentatively, D is TRBD1 (6 bases). The DNA for the CDR3 is TGTGTCAGCAGTTTAGGGGAGGGGGTCAATGGCTACACCTTC. This encodes CVSSLGEGVNGYTF.